This T cell receptor beta chain was identified in a study of breast tumors, draining lymph nodes, adjacent tissues. This clonotype was found many times. Antigen specificity is unknown. TCRdb reanalysed the multiplex PCR reads using MiXCR and keeps one entry per CDR3 protein. The table includes fewer than 250,000 distinct CDR3 sequences, about 30% detected once. Study-wide results and limits: Tumor repertoires ranked between lymph nodes and nontumor tissue in diversity, with V and J gene preferences.

Axillary draining lymph nodes of breast cancer patients supplied the node samples. Sequencing input: axillary lymph node tissue. The source of this sequence is a female donor with breast cancer. Some clones in this sample may be carry-over from other donors' samples.

The CDR3 bases are TGCAGTGCTCATTCGGCGGCAGGGAGCCCCTATGGCTACACCTTC. Translation: CSAHSAAGSPYGYTF. V is TRBV20-1 and J is TRBJ1-2, with D perhaps TRBD1 (5 bases). Germline V gene data show CDR1 as DFQATT and CDR2 as SNEGSKA (reference sequence). The CDR3 has 15 residues. The germline V and J ends were trimmed by 5 bases and 4 bases, with 20 bases remaining between them.